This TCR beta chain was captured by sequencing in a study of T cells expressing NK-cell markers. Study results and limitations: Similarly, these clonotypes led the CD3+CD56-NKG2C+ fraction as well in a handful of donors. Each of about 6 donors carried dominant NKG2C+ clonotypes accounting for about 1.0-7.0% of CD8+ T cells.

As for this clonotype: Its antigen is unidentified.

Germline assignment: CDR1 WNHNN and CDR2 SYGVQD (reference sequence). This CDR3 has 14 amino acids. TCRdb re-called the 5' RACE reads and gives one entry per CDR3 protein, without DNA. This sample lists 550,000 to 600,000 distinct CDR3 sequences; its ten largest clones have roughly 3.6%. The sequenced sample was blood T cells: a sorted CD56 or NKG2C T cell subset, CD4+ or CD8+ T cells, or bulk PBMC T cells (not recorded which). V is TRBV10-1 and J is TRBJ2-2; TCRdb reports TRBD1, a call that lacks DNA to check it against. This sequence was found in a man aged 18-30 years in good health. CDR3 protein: CASSETGGLGELFF.